This TCR beta chain was sequenced during a study of shared clonotypes between healthy human individuals. Notes on the study in general: Clonotypes not shared had lower generation probabilities than those common to all four donors.

The germline V gene encodes CDR1 KGHSH and CDR2 LQKENI. This CDR3 comprises 13 residues. V lost 6 bases and J 3 bases, leaving 12 bases between the germline ends. Data came from immunoSEQ multiplex PCR; TCRdb stores just in-frame clones and leaves some out. The table records more than 2,000,000 clones, 90% to 95% of them present only once. Notes on this clone: Its antigen is undetermined.

The chain uses TRBV18 and TRBJ2-7, with no clear D. The source of this sequence is a man aged 18 to 29 in good health. Some clones in this sample may be carry-over from other donors' samples. The sample taken for sequencing was naive CD4+ T cells from PBMCs. Subset denoted: CD45RA+ positively selected. CDR3 nucleotides: TGTGCCAGCTCTCCGAGTGGTAACTACGAGCAGTACTTC. Translation gives CASSPSGNYEQYF.